This TCR beta chain was identified in a study of blood T cell repertoires in COVID-19. Germline CDR1 MNHNS, CDR2 SASEGT. V was pared by 2 bases and J by 5 bases, with 7 bases of the junction left unmatched. The CDR3 runs to 17 residues. Per the original data handling: For nucleated cells, counts were estimated from reference gene primer amplification. Clones were read by immunoSEQ multiplex PCR, and TCRdb kept only the in-frame ones, dropping some. V and J calls and clone size come straight from that table; D and trimming were deduced from the DNA. The data show under 350,000 clones, approximately 90% seen once.

The receptor was isolated from a man between 40 and 49 years old with acute or convalescent COVID-19. The sample consisted of peripheral blood. The chain combines TRBV6-1 with TRBJ2-2; 11 bases are shared with TRBD1. Here the CDR3 reads CASSEKDRGRETGELFF. DNA for the CDR3: TGTGCCAGCAGTGAAAAGGACAGGGGGCGAGAAACCGGGGAGCTGTTTTTT.